The clone carrying this TCR beta chain has more than one count but fewer than ten. The sample originates from a study of cytomegalovirus exposure and HLA in healthy donors. V was trimmed by 1 base and J by 2 bases, leaving 8 bases between them. The CDR3 length is 14 residues. Germline CDR1 reads LNHDA; CDR2 reads SQIVND (reference sequence). Primers: 60 Vbeta forward and 13 Jbeta reverse. Generated by immunoSEQ multiplex PCR, the TCRdb table keeps only in-frame clones and is missing some. This table holds some 150,000 clones, about 78% found once. The gene calls are TRBV19 and TRBJ1-1; tentative D call: TRBD1 (5 bases). The sequenced sample consisted of PBMCs. The sequence derives from a male donor in good health and CMV-seronegative. CDR3 nucleotides: TGTGCCAGTAGTATAGTCGACAGAAACACTGAAGCTTTCTTT. It translates to CASSIVDRNTEAFF.